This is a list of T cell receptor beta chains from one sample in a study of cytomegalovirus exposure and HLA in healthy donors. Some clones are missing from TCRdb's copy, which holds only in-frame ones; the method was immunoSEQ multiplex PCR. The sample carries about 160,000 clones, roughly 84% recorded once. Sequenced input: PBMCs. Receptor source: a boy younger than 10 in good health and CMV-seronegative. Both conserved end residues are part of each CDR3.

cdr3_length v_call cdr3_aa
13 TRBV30 CAWSPLGNQPQHF
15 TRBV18 CASSSPGQGSYEQYF
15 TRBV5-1 CASSLLPGGSYEQYF
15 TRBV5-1 CASSLSSGRASEQYF
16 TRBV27 CASRPTRDLFSYEQYF
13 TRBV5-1 CASSLWQGQPQHF
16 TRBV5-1 CASSYTYSGREYEQYF
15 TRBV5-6 CASSSSGTGQETQYF
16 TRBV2 CASSEIGLAAYNEQFF
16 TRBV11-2 CASSLGLRQFNEKLFF
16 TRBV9 CASSVVGGEGNTEAFF
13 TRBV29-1 CSVEGSRGTEAFF
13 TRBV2 CASRRMRGTEAFF
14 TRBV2 CASSVQGYGNTIYF
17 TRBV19 CASSIGLPSGDSYEQYF
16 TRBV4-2 CASSQSIGQRNYGYTF
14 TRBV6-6 CASSYGQGNTEAFF
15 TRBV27 CASSFTSGRAHEQYF
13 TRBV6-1 CASSPTSGYEQYF
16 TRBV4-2 CASSQGEAELTYEQYF
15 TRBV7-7 CASSTSYSGRETQYF
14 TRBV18 CASSPPSGTDTQYF
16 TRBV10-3 CAISEGLAGAQETQYF
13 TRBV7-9 CASSATGAWGYTF
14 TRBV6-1 CASSETAPNTEAFF
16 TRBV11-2 CASSLGERKSTDTQYF
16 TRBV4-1 CASSQIGGTPNTEAFF
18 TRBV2 CASIGDTGFQSSYNEQFF
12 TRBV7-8 CASSLVGTIKYF
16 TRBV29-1 CSVDQGQGVPGYGYTF
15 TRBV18 CASSPLAAPQETQYF
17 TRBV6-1 CASSETAPGLVNEKLFF
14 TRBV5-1 CASSPTRTYNEQFF
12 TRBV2 CASIDSGETQYF
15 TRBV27 CASSPRQGADRKLFF
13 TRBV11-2 CASSSSTYNEQFF
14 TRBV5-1 CASSLVQGAHGYTF
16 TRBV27 CASSLSPRASYNEQFF
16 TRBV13 CASSFERELGDGELFF
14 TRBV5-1 CASSLDSSGNTIYF
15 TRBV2 CASSVTGGAYNEQFF
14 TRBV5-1 CASSLPSAGNEQFF
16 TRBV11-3 CASSPGTSGTSDTQYF
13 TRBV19 CASSIDRGVEQYF
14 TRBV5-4 CASSLGTAGNTIYF
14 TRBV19 CASSKDRLYQPQHF
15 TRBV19 CASSTVRGRLETQYF
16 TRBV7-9 CASSPSGQGLGNTIYF
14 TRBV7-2 CASSLVGPSYEQYF
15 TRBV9 CASSVVGANTGELFF
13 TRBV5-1 CASKTGNTGELFF
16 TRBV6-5 CASSYPGLAGNNEQFF
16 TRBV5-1 CASSPAGGYVGEKLFF
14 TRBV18 CASSRTGESDGYTF
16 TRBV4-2 CASSQGASLNTGELFF
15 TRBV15 CATSHSRDSQETQYF
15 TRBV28 CASSSLGQGQETQYF
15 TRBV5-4 CASSLTGGNYNEQFF